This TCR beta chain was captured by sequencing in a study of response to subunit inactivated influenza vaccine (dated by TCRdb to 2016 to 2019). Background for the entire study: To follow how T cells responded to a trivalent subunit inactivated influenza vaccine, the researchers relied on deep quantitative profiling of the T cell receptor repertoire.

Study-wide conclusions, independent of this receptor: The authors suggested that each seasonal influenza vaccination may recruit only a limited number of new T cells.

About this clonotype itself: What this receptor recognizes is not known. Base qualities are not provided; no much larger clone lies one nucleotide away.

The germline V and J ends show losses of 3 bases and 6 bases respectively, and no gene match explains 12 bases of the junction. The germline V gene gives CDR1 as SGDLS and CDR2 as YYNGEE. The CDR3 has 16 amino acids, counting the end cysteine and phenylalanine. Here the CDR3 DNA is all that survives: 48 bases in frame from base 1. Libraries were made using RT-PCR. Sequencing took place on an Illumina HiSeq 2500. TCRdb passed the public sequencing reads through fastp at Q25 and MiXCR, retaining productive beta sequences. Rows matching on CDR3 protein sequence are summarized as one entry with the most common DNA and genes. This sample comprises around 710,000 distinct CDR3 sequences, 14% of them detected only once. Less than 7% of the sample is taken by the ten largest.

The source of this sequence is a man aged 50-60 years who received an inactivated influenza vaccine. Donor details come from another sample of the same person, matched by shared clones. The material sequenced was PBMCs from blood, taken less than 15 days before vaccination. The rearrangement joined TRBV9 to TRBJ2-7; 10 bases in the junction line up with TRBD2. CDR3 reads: CASSASGRDRRSEQYF. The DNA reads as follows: TGTGCCAGCAGCGCCAGCGGGAGGGATAGGAGGAGCGAGCAGTACTTC.